One and the same sample provided the 27 T cell receptor beta chains below, sequenced in a study of identical twins. MiXCR was run by TCRdb on the 5' RACE reads, yielding one entry per CDR3 protein. Counted here are some 590,000 distinct CDR3 sequences, 9.6% occurring once; the ten biggest clones make up roughly 3.2%. This same sample was also part of a study on yellow fever vaccine responses in identical twins.

The sample comprised PBMCs. Source of these receptors: a woman aged 18-29 years in good health.

This clonotype was recorded at least ten times. The rearrangement links TRBV7-2 to TRBJ2-1, with D possibly being TRBD2 (5 bases). CDR3 size: 16 residues. With 4 bases removed from V and 5 bases from J, the gap between germline ends came to 18 bases. Germline CDR1 is SGHTA and CDR2 is FQGNSA. The CDR3 here is CASSSPKRVPHNEQFF. The CDR3 DNA is TGTGCCAGCAGCTCCCCCAAGAGGGTCCCTCACAATGAGCAGTTCTTC.

This clonotype was observed many times. At one boundary the junction diverges from the germline segment, which might be a read error. V gene TRBV6-2 or TRBV6-3 combines with J gene TRBJ1-5; D not certain. Germline loops: CDR1 MNHEY, CDR2 SVGEGT. This CDR3 region has 12 residues. CDR3 residues: CASSNSGVSQHF. CDR3 coding DNA: TGTGCCAGCAGTAACTCCGGGGTGTCCCAGCATTTT.

This clonotype was observed many times. The rearrangement uses TRBV5-1 and TRBJ1-4; no clear D. V was clipped by 1 base and J by 5 bases, with 6 bases between them. Germline values: CDR1 SGHRS, CDR2 YFSETQ. The CDR3 covers 13 residues. The CDR3 DNA reads as TGCGCCAGCAGCTTGCGGATAAATGAAAAACTGTTTTTT. Translated, it gives CASSLRINEKLFF.

The chain recombines TRBV28 with TRBJ2-1; 11 bases are a match to TRBD2. This CDR3 is built from 15 residues. V lost 4 bases to trimming and J lost 7 bases; unmatched junction nucleotides: 6. Looked up from germline, CDR1 is MDHEN and CDR2 is SYDVKM. As DNA, the CDR3 is TGTGCCAGCAGTTCCTTGACTAGCGGGAAAAATGAGCAGTTCTTC. Translating gives CASSSLTSGKNEQFF.

DNA for the CDR3: TGCGCCAGCAGCTTGGTAAGCGGGAGTGCTTACGAGCAGTACTTC. This translates into CASSLVSGSAYEQYF. This rearrangement joins TRBV5-1 to TRBJ2-7; TRBD2 agrees at 8 bases. V gave up 0 bases and J gave up 4 bases; unmatched junction bases: 6. The CDR3 totals 15 residues. Germline V CDR1 and CDR2: SGHRS, YFSETQ.

This clonotype has ten or more counts. The chain has TRBV2 and TRBJ1-2; TRBD1 agrees at 9 bases. The CDR3 contains 15 residues. V lost 7 bases to trimming and J lost 1 base; unmatched junction nucleotides: 7. Germline assignment: CDR1 SNHLY and CDR2 FYNNEI. CDR3 DNA sequence: TGTGCCAGCACCATAGGACAGGGGCTTAACTATGGCTACACCTTC. Translating gives CASTIGQGLNYGYTF.

At least ten counts were recorded for this clonotype. The chain combines TRBV5-1 with TRBJ2-2; 10 bases fit TRBD1. The length of the CDR3 is 19 residues. CDR1 is SGHRS, CDR2 YFSETQ, per germline. With V trimmed by 0 bases and J by 5 bases, 13 bases remained unmatched. CDR3 sequence: CASSLDSRQGAYSTGELFF. CDR3 DNA sequence: TGCGCCAGCAGCTTGGATTCCCGACAGGGGGCATATTCAACCGGGGAGCTGTTTTTT.

The rearrangement uses TRBV2 and TRBJ1-5; no clear D. Trimming took off 4 bases at V and 2 bases at J, with 9 bases between the two ends. Per the germline V gene, CDR1 is SNHLY and CDR2 is FYNNEI. The CDR3 loop spans 14 amino acids. As DNA, the CDR3 is TGTGCCAGCAGTGCGGACCTCGGCAATCAGCCCCAGCATTTT. Its translation is CASSADLGNQPQHF.

This clonotype was found many times. In nucleotides, the CDR3 is TGTGCCAGCAGCTCCTATTCACCTGGGACCCAGTACTTC. It translates to CASSSYSPGTQYF. This chain links TRBV7-9 with TRBJ2-5; D gene unclear. The V end was cut by 4 bases, the J end by 7 bases, with 13 bases between. The CDR3 sequence is 13 residues long. CDR1 and CDR2 (germline): SEHNR, FQNEAQ (reference sequence).

Many counts were recorded for this clonotype. This chain connects TRBV4-3 to TRBJ2-7; perhaps D is TRBD1 or TRBD2 (5 bases each). Looked up from germline, CDR1 is LGHNA and CDR2 is YSLEER. V shed 3 bases and J shed 6 bases, with 15 bases lying between them. This CDR3 is built from 14 residues. The CDR3 DNA sequence: TGCGCCAGCAGCCAGGTACAGGTGGGAGCCGAGCAGTACTTC. It specifies CASSQVQVGAEQYF.

This clonotype was observed a handful of times. The chain uses TRBV12-3 or TRBV12-4 and TRBJ2-6; 7 nucleotides align to TRBD1. The CDR3 sequence is 16 residues long. V shed 2 bases and J 4 bases; nucleotides not matched to a gene: 5. The CDR3 here is CASSLKGASGANVLTF. CDR3 nucleotide sequence: TGTGCCAGCAGTTTAAAGGGGGCGTCGGGGGCCAACGTCCTGACTTTC.

The chain joins TRBV30 to TRBJ2-7; tentatively, D is TRBD2 (7 bases). V lost 0 bases, J lost 1 base, and 10 bases lay in between. The CDR3 consists of 14 residues. CDR1 and CDR2 (germline): GTSNPN, SVGIG (reference sequence). The CDR3 spells CAWSVGGVSYEQYF. As DNA, the CDR3 is TGTGCCTGGAGTGTAGGGGGGGTGTCCTACGAGCAGTACTTC.

Remarks on this clonotype: A read error may explain this, as a much larger clone is one base away. The CDR3 DNA follows: TGTGCCTGCAGTTCCTGGGTTGGAGGACAGGGAAAGACCTACGAGCAGTACTTC. Translating gives CACSSWVGGQGKTYEQYF. V gene TRBV2 combines with J gene TRBJ2-7, with TRBD1 identical over 8 bases. This CDR3 region has 18 residues. Germline V gives CDR1 SNHLY, CDR2 FYNNEI.

Only a few counts were recorded for this clonotype. The rearrangement links TRBV7-9 to TRBJ2-1; tentatively, D is TRBD2 (6 bases). The CDR3 extends over 14 amino acids. Germline V CDR1 and CDR2: SEHNR, FQNEAQ (reference sequence). V gave up 9 bases and J gave up 2 bases, with 14 bases separating them. The CDR3 here is CASTQGGAYNEQFF. In DNA form, the CDR3 reads TGTGCCAGTACGCAGGGCGGGGCCTACAATGAGCAGTTCTTC.

This clonotype was detected many times. This chain's CDR3 is CASSSTDSSTDTQYF. For the CDR3, the DNA is TGTGCCAGCAGTTCTACGGATTCTAGCACAGATACGCAGTATTTT. V and J are TRBV7-9 and TRBJ2-3; no reliable D call. From germline, CDR1 is SEHNR and CDR2 FQNEAQ (reference sequence). This CDR3 comprises 15 residues. Deletions cut 6 bases from V and 0 bases from J, with 13 bases between.

This clonotype was observed a handful of times. V and J are TRBV4-3 and TRBJ2-2, with a possible D match to TRBD2 (6 bases). Per the germline V gene, CDR1 is LGHNA and CDR2 is YSLEER. This CDR3 spans 16 amino acids. The V end lost 1 base, the J end lost 2 bases, and 11 bases lay between the germline ends. CDR3 region: CASSQGVGTNTGELFF. The CDR3 coding sequence is TGCGCCAGCAGCCAAGGAGTGGGGACTAACACCGGGGAGCTGTTTTTT.

In this sample, this clonotype turned up a few times. The chain combines TRBV18 with TRBJ2-3, with D uncertain. Per the germline V gene, CDR1 is KGHSH and CDR2 is LQKENI. The CDR3 totals 14 residues. The ends were cut back, 5 bases at V and 6 bases at J, with 15 bases in the middle. The DNA for the CDR3 is TGTGCCAGCTCAGAAACATCAGCCGCGGATACGCAGTATTTT. This translates into CASSETSAADTQYF.

This clonotype was found many times. The genes are TRBV27 and TRBJ2-7; the D is unclear. The CDR3 covers 14 residues. With 3 bases removed from V and 4 bases from J, the gap between germline ends came to 13 bases. CDR1 MNHEY and CDR2 SMNVEV come from the germline V gene (reference sequence). The CDR3 nucleotides are TGTGCCAGCAGTTTGCTGTCAAAGCTATACGAGCAGTACTTC. The encoded protein is CASSLLSKLYEQYF.

This clonotype was seen only a few times. This chain links TRBV7-2 with TRBJ2-7, with no clear D. V was shortened by 3 bases and J by 6 bases, with 6 bases between the two germline ends. This CDR3 comprises 11 residues. CDR1 SGHTA and CDR2 FQGNSA come from the germline V gene. The CDR3 bases are TGTGCCAGCAGCTTTTCTAGCGAGCAGTACTTC. Its translation: CASSFSSEQYF.

This clonotype came up many times. The gene calls are TRBV11-2 and TRBJ1-1; 7 positions agree with TRBD1. CDR1 and CDR2 from the germline V gene are SGHAT and FQNNGV. Unmatched junction bases numbered 1, after V lost 5 bases and J lost 1 base. CDR3 length equals 13 residues. In DNA form, the CDR3 reads TGTGCCAGCAGCAGGGACAGGAACACTGAAGCTTTCTTT. This codes for CASSRDRNTEAFF.

The table lists this clonotype with many counts. One end of the junction varies from germline; a read error may be responsible. The CDR3 here is CASSLILAGVEGGEQFF. The CDR3 nucleotides read TGTGCTAGCAGCTTAATCCTAGCGGGAGTGGAAGGCGGTGAGCAGTTCTTC. The chain links TRBV7-7 to TRBJ2-1; TRBD2 matches at 10 bases. The CDR3 is 17 amino acids. Germline V gives CDR1 SSHAT, CDR2 FNYEAQ (reference sequence).

The rearrangement joins TRBV3-1 to TRBJ2-7; 13 bases match TRBD2. J lost 4 bases, V lost 5 bases, and 14 bases had no gene match. This CDR3 has 18 amino acids. Germline-derived CDR1 and CDR2 are LGHDT and YNNKEL (reference sequence). The CDR3 here is CASSYAAGLAGQPYEQYF. The CDR3 DNA follows: TGTGCCAGCAGCTATGCCGCGGGACTAGCGGGACAACCTTACGAGCAGTACTTC.

This clonotype was recorded a few times. The chain uses TRBV3-1 and TRBJ2-7; either TRBD1 or TRBD2 may supply D (6 bases each). The CDR3 sequence is 15 residues long. Per germline, CDR1 LGHDT and CDR2 YNNKEL (reference sequence). V was clipped by 5 bases and J by 2 bases, with 16 bases between them. The CDR3 nucleotides read TGTGCCAGCAGCGGAGGGACCAGGGGAGCCTACGAGCAGTACTTC. It specifies CASSGGTRGAYEQYF.

J is TRBJ2-2 and V is TRBV7-7; TRBD1 aligns across 8 bases. The CDR3 runs 11 residues. Germline V gene data show CDR1 as SSHAT and CDR2 as FNYEAQ (reference sequence). CDR3 sequence (DNA): TGTGCATCAGGGGGCAACGGGGAGCTGTTTTTT. Translated: CASGGNGELFF.

There are many counts of this clonotype. The chain links TRBV24-1 to TRBJ2-3; no clear D. This CDR3 spans 12 amino acids. Trimming pared 4 bases from V and 3 bases from J, leaving 4 bases between. Germline loops: CDR1 KGHDR, CDR2 SFDVKD. The CDR3 nucleotides are TGTGCCACCAGTGAAACGACAGATACGCAGTATTTT. It encodes CATSETTDTQYF.

This clonotype was seen more than once but under ten times. The chain combines TRBV11-2 with TRBJ2-7; D remains unclear. With 0 bases removed from V and 1 base from J, the gap between germline ends came to 16 bases. Per germline, CDR1 SGHAT and CDR2 FQNNGV. The CDR3 runs 17 residues. The DNA for the CDR3 is TGTGCCAGCAGCTTAGATATAGCCCCTTATCCGTCCTACGAGCAGTACTTC. Translation gives CASSLDIAPYPSYEQYF. The full variable domain, rest sourced from reference TRBV11-2 and TRBJ2-7, is EAGVAQSPRYKIIEKRQSVAFWCNPISGHATLYWYQQILGQGPKLLIQFQNNGVVDDSQLPKDRFSAERLKGVDSTLKIQPAKLEDSAVYLCASSLDIAPYPSYEQYFGPGTRLTVT.

This clonotype appeared a few times. An end of the junction differs from the germline gene, which may be a read error. The chain combines TRBV20-1 with TRBJ2-5; D ambiguous. Germline CDR1 DFQATT, CDR2 SNEGSKA (reference sequence). There are 12 residues in the CDR3. CDR3 nucleotides: TGCAGTGCTAGAGATTCGTGGTCTTTAGGCGGCTTC. It translates to CSARDSWSLGGF.